This T cell receptor (beta chain) was documented in a study of PD-L1 blockade in urothelial cancer. About the research overall: Previous chemotherapy exposure amounted to 0 to 3 regimens for patients. Peripheral blood specimens exhibited a median yield of around 140,000 T cells.

Time point of the sample: peripheral blood 6 weeks after treatment start. Patients each gave 1 to 8 samples, pretreatment and on-treatment. Using immunoSEQ multiplex PCR, the repertoire was profiled, and TCRdb retains in-frame clones only, with some absent. The sample holds about 91,000 clones, approximately 87% seen once. Trimming pared 7 bases from V and 1 base from J, leaving 10 bases between. Germline values: CDR1 MNHNS, CDR2 SASEGT. The CDR3 covers 13 residues. The genes are TRBV6-1 and TRBJ1-1; no definite D call. The clonotype was recovered from a man between 70 and 80 years old with urothelial cancer. Sequenced material: PBMCs, taken around atezolizumab (anti-PD-L1) treatment. This CDR3 is CASNEGTNTEAFF. CDR3 nucleotides: TGTGCCAGCAACGAGGGAACGAACACTGAAGCTTTCTTT.